The 8 T cell receptor beta chains presented below share a single source sample, sequenced in a study of cytomegalovirus exposure and HLA in healthy donors. PCR involved 60 Vbeta and 13 Jbeta primers. Generated by immunoSEQ multiplex PCR, the TCRdb table keeps only in-frame clones and is missing some. Seen here are about 160,000 clones, about 85% observed once, and the top ten hold more than 2%. The specimen sequenced was PBMCs. All receptors come from a man younger than 35 in good health and CMV-seropositive.

This rearrangement joins TRBV4-3 to TRBJ2-3, with TRBD1 matching 8 bases. Germline V lookup: CDR1 LGHNA, CDR2 YSLEER. The J segment lost 2 bases and the V segment lost 4 bases, leaving 8 bases of the junction unmatched. The CDR3 totals 16 residues. This chain's CDR3 is CASSLGQGHYTDTQYF. Written as DNA, the CDR3 is TGCGCCAGCAGCCTCGGACAGGGACATTACACAGATACGCAGTATTTT.

The rearrangement links TRBV9 to TRBJ2-2; the match to TRBD2 covers 7 bases. Germline V gene data show CDR1 as SGDLS and CDR2 as YYNGEE. The CDR3 is 15 residues long. V was clipped by 4 bases and J by 0 bases; unmatched bases: 3. The CDR3 region has the DNA TGTGCCAGCAGCCGCGCGGGGGCGAACACCGGGGAGCTGTTTTTT. Encoded protein: CASSRAGANTGELFF.

The V and J genes are TRBV6-1 and TRBJ1-6; D is possibly TRBD1 (6 bases). Per the germline V gene, CDR1 is MNHNS and CDR2 is SASEGT. The length of the CDR3 is 13 residues. V was cut by 3 bases and J by 10 bases, with 10 bases left in between. The CDR3 here is CASSDRDNSPLHF. In DNA form, the CDR3 reads TGTGCCAGCAGTGATCGGGACAACTCACCCCTCCACTTT.

In its sample, this clone was seen a few times. The V call is TRBV19, the J call TRBJ1-1, with a tentative D call TRBD1 (5 bases). Deletions cut 5 bases from V and 2 bases from J, with 9 bases between. Germline V gene sequence: CDR1 LNHDA, CDR2 SQIVND (reference sequence). The CDR3 totals 13 residues. The CDR3 protein is CASSPDINTEAFF. CDR3 in DNA: TGTGCCAGTAGTCCGGACATCAACACTGAAGCTTTCTTT.

The chain employs TRBV25-1 and TRBJ1-5, with D uncertain. The CDR3 is 14 amino acids. Germline assignment: CDR1 MGHDK and CDR2 SYGVNS. V was clipped by 2 bases and J by 9 bases, with 14 bases between them. The CDR3 nucleotides are TGTGCCAGCAGTGAACTTGGAGGGCGGGCGCCCCAGCATTTT. This sequence encodes CASSELGGRAPQHF. The full variable domain, in which reference TRBV25-1 and TRBJ1-5 provide the parts outside the CDR3, is EADIYQTPRYLVIGTGKKITLECSQTMGHDKMYWYQQDPGMELHLIHYSYGVNSTEKGDLSSESTVSRIRTEHFPLTLESARPSHTSQYLCASSELGGRAPQHFGDGTRLSIL.

This chain uses TRBV4-3 with TRBJ1-6, with no clear D. This CDR3 comprises 13 residues. V dropped 0 bases and J dropped 11 bases, with 8 bases sitting between them. Germline loops: CDR1 LGHNA, CDR2 YSLEER. Here the CDR3 reads CASSQDEAAPLHF. The CDR3 DNA is TGCGCCAGCAGCCAAGATGAGGCAGCACCCCTCCACTTT.

This chain uses TRBV11-3 with TRBJ2-2; maybe TRBD1 (6 bases). V was shortened by 5 bases and J by 3 bases, with 10 bases between the two germline ends. The germline CDR1 and CDR2 sequences are SGHNT and YENEEA. The CDR3 has 14 residues. The CDR3 sequence: CASSPQGYTGELFF. DNA for the CDR3: TGTGCCAGCAGCCCACAGGGATACACCGGGGAGCTGTTTTTT.

This chain joins TRBV11-3 and TRBJ2-7, with D possibly being TRBD1 (6 bases). The CDR3 consists of 17 residues. Trimming shortened V by 5 bases and J by 5 bases, and 25 bases separated the two germline ends. Germline CDR1 SGHNT, CDR2 YENEEA. The CDR3: CASSPSLGQGRGDEQYF. The CDR3 bases are TGTGCCAGCAGCCCTAGTCTCGGCCAGGGGCGAGGGGACGAGCAGTACTTC.